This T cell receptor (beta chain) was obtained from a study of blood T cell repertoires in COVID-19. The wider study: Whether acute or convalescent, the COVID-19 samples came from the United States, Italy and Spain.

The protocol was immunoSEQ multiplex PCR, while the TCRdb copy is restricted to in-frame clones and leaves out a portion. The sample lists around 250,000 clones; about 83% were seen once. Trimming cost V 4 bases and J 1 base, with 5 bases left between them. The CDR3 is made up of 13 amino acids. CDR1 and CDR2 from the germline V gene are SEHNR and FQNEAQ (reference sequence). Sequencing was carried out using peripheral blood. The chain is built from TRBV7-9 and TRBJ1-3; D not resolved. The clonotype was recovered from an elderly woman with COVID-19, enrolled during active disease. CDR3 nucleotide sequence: TGTGCCAGCAGCTCCCGTTCTGGAAACACCATATATTTT. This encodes CASSSRSGNTIYF. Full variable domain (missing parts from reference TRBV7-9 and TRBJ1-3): DTGVSQNPRHKITKRGQNVTFRCDPISEHNRLYWYRQTLGQGPEFLTYFQNEAQLEKSRLLSDRFSAERPKGSFSTLEIQRTEQGDSAMYLCASSSRSGNTIYFGEGSWLTVV.